A single T cell receptor beta chain is shown here with its context. The sample belongs to a study of blood T cell repertoires in COVID-19. TCRdb's table, derived via immunoSEQ multiplex PCR, lists solely in-frame clones and lacks some. The sample has more than 85,000 clones; about 70% are singletons. Trimming at V came to 4 bases and at J to 6 bases, leaving 9 bases not matched to a gene. Per germline, CDR1 KGHSH and CDR2 LQKENI. The CDR3 has 15 residues. The TCR sequence derives from a woman in her sixties with acute or convalescent COVID-19. Sequencing was performed on peripheral blood. The rearrangement joins TRBV18 to TRBJ1-2; 9 nucleotides match TRBD1. The DNA of the CDR3 is TGTGCCAGCTCACTACCGGGACAGGGTAGACATGGCTACACCTTC. This translates into CASSLPGQGRHGYTF.